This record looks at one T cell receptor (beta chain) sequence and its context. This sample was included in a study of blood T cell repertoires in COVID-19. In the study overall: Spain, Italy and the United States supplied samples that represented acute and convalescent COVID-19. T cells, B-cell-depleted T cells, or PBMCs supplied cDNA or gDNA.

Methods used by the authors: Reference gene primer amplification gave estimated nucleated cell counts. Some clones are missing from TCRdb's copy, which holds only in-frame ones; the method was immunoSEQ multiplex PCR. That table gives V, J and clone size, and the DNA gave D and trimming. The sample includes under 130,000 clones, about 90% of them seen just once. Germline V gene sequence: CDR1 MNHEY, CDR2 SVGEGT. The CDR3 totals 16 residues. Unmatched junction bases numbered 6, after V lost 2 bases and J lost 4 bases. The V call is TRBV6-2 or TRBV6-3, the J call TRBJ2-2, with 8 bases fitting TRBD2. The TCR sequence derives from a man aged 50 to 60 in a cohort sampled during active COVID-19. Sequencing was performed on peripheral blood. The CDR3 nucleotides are TGTGCCAGCAGTTACGCAGCGGGGGTGATCACCGGGGAGCTGTTTTTT. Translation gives CASSYAAGVITGELFF.